Listed here is a single T cell receptor (beta chain). Authors' methods: How many nucleated cells were present was estimated from reference gene primer amplification. The repertoire was sequenced with immunoSEQ multiplex PCR; TCRdb's copy has only in-frame clones and lacks some. V, J and clone size were drawn from that table, and D and trimming were deduced from the DNA. The sample lists some 160,000 clones; almost 85% were seen once. These data are taken from a study of blood T cell repertoires in COVID-19. The wider study: Sites across the United States, Italy and Spain contributed samples from acute and convalescent COVID-19. Sample material is recorded as cDNA or gDNA derived from T cells, B-cell-depleted T cells, or PBMCs.

In Seattle, patients joined the study during active infection and were tracked longitudinally. The CDR3 contains 13 residues. Specimen: peripheral blood. This TCR was sampled from a woman older than 75 with COVID-19, enrolled during active disease. This sequence joins TRBV21-1 and TRBJ2-4; the D segment call TRBD1 is taken from the table without a DNA check. TRBV21-1 is annotated as a pseudogene. CDR3 amino acids: CASSGQGPCIQYF. CDR3 DNA sequence: TGTGCCAGCAGCGGACAGGGGCCTTGCATTCAGTACTTC.